Below, 24 T cell receptor beta chains from the same sample are listed, as sequenced in a study of CD8+CD57+ T cells in acquired aplastic anemia. The template for TCR beta VDJ and CDR3 sequence profiling was genomic DNA. Each CDR3 protein is one row after TCRdb ran MiXCR on the reads. Of 130,000 or so distinct CDR3 sequences listed, about 60% were seen once; the top ten hold roughly 29%. Patients chosen for sequencing had CD8+CD57+ cells that had expanded, as shown by flow cytometry. The sequencing sample was made of sorted CD4+, CD8+, or CD8+CD57+ T cells (not recorded which) from PBMCs. These receptors all come from a human donor with aplastic anemia.

The genes are TRBV2 and TRBJ2-1; possible D gene TRBD2, 5 bases. V lost 4 bases and J 0 bases, leaving 7 bases between the germline ends. Germline V gene data show CDR1 as SNHLY and CDR2 as FYNNEI. The CDR3 consists of 14 residues. The CDR3 coding sequence is TGTGCCAGCAGTGCACTAGTCTCCTACAATGAGCAGTTCTTC. Its translation is CASSALVSYNEQFF.

The chain is built from TRBV20-1 and TRBJ1-6; the match to TRBD1 covers 10 bases. The CDR3 spans 14 residues. Per the germline V gene, CDR1 is DFQATT and CDR2 is SNEGSKA (reference sequence). V shed 5 bases and J 5 bases; nucleotides not matched to a gene: 3. The CDR3 sequence is CSAPGTGDNSPLHF. The CDR3 nucleotides read TGCAGTGCTCCGGGGACAGGGGATAATTCACCCCTCCACTTT.

The chain links TRBV9 to TRBJ1-1, with D unclear. The CDR3 runs to 13 residues. The V and J ends lost 0 bases and 3 bases respectively, with 6 bases between them. Germline loops: CDR1 SGDLS, CDR2 YYNGEE. CDR3 DNA: TGTGCCAGCAGCGTAGGTCAATACACTGAAGCTTTCTTT. Translation gives CASSVGQYTEAFF.

This clonotype was seen repeatedly, ten times or more. The V and J genes are TRBV20-1 and TRBJ1-4, with D unclear. V lost 3 bases and J 5 bases, leaving 16 bases between the germline ends. In germline, CDR1 is DFQATT, CDR2 SNEGSKA (reference sequence). The CDR3 spans 15 residues. The CDR3: CSASAPQTLNEKLFF. The CDR3 DNA reads TGCAGTGCTAGCGCCCCCCAAACGTTAAATGAAAAACTGTTTTTT.

The chain employs TRBV3-1 and TRBJ2-1; D may correspond to TRBD1 or TRBD2 (7 bases each). Germline CDR1 LGHDT, CDR2 YNNKEL (reference sequence). This CDR3 spans 16 amino acids. V was clipped by 4 bases and J by 0 bases, with 13 bases between them. CDR3 residues: CASSLGGTASYNEQFF. In DNA form, the CDR3 reads TGTGCCAGCAGCCTGGGGGGGACAGCCTCCTACAATGAGCAGTTCTTC.

The CDR3 loop reads CSAGASGGKFEQYF. The CDR3 DNA sequence: TGCAGTGCTGGAGCTAGCGGGGGAAAGTTCGAGCAGTACTTC. The chain recombines TRBV20-1 with TRBJ2-7; 10 nucleotides agree with TRBD2. The CDR3 sequence is 14 residues long. With 5 bases clipped from V and 6 bases from J, the junction kept 10 bases outside the gene matches. Looked up from germline, CDR1 is DFQATT and CDR2 is SNEGSKA (reference sequence).

The chain recombines TRBV20-1 with TRBJ1-1, with D uncertain. The CDR3 contains 13 residues. Germline CDR1 and CDR2: DFQATT and SNEGSKA (reference sequence). Trimming left V 6 bases short and J 4 bases short, with 15 bases between. The CDR3 region has the DNA TGCAGTGCCCAAGGACCGCCGGGCACTGAAGCTTTCTTT. It codes for CSAQGPPGTEAFF.

This sequence joins TRBV9 and TRBJ2-6; D ambiguous. Trimming cost V 0 bases and J 7 bases, with 11 bases left between them. The CDR3 runs 15 residues. Germline loops: CDR1 SGDLS, CDR2 YYNGEE. CDR3 region: CASSVGGDGANVLTF. CDR3 in DNA: TGTGCCAGCAGCGTAGGGGGTGATGGAGCCAACGTCCTGACTTTC.

This clonotype was observed many times. The V and J genes are TRBV9 and TRBJ1-4; D is undetermined. V was trimmed by 3 bases and J by 8 bases, leaving 5 bases between them. The CDR3 consists of 11 residues. CDR1 is SGDLS, CDR2 YYNGEE, per germline. CDR3 sequence reads: CASSGGEKLFF. The CDR3 DNA reads as TGTGCCAGCAGCGGCGGGGAAAAACTGTTTTTT.

This clonotype was detected many times. CDR3 sequence: CASSFPTGSRENEQFF. The CDR3 DNA reads TGTGCCAGCAGCTTCCCGACAGGTTCACGAGAGAATGAGCAGTTCTTC. The chain is built from TRBV13 and TRBJ2-1; a possible D gene is TRBD1 (6 bases). V lost 3 bases and J 7 bases, leaving 19 bases between the germline ends. There are 16 residues in the CDR3. Germline V gene lookup returns CDR1 PRHDT and CDR2 FYEKMQ (reference sequence).

The chain uses TRBV24-1 and TRBJ2-3; no firm D call. In germline, CDR1 is KGHDR, CDR2 SFDVKD. The CDR3 loop spans 15 amino acids. The germline V and J ends were trimmed by 9 bases and 0 bases, with 15 bases remaining between them. The CDR3 spells CATEGSHSSTDTQYF. The CDR3 coding sequence is TGTGCCACCGAAGGCTCCCATTCTAGCACAGATACGCAGTATTTT.

This clonotype has only a few counts. The chain is built from TRBV6-1 and TRBJ1-4; TRBD1 agrees at 8 bases. J was trimmed by 7 bases and V by 4 bases; bases with no gene match: 8. This CDR3 has 15 amino acids. CDR1 is MNHNS and CDR2 is SASEGT in the germline V gene. The CDR3 sequence: CASSAAGGRGEKLFF. In DNA form, the CDR3 reads TGTGCCAGCAGTGCCGCAGGGGGCCGGGGTGAAAAACTGTTTTTT.

The rearrangement uses TRBV10-1 and TRBJ1-5; TRBD1 aligns across 9 bases. The V gene end was trimmed by 6 bases and the J gene end by 0 bases; junction bases not matched to a gene: 9. Germline loops: CDR1 WNHNN, CDR2 SYGVQD (reference sequence). The CDR3 totals 17 residues. The CDR3 protein is CASRIGTGKHSNQPQHF. The CDR3 coding sequence is TGCGCCAGCAGAATCGGGACAGGGAAACATAGCAATCAGCCCCAGCATTTT.

This clonotype has at least ten counts. The V gene is TRBV7-6, the J gene TRBJ2-1, with TRBD2 identical over 7 bases. V was clipped by 4 bases and J by 7 bases; unmatched bases: 10. The germline V gene has CDR1 SGHVS and CDR2 FNYEAQ. The CDR3 consists of 15 residues. CDR3 coding DNA: TGTGCCAGCAGCTCCAAGCGGGGCCCGAGGAATGAGCAGTTCTTC. This sequence encodes CASSSKRGPRNEQFF. Full variable domain (remainder filled in from reference TRBV7-6 and TRBJ2-1): GAGVSQSPRYKVTKRGQDVALRCDPISGHVSLYWYRQALGQGPEFLTYFNYEAQQDKSGLPNDRFSAERPEGSISTLTIQRTEQRDSAMYRCASSSKRGPRNEQFFGPGTRLTVL.

This clonotype has a handful of counts. The rearrangement links TRBV24-1 to TRBJ2-3; D call uncertain. Germline CDR1 reads KGHDR; CDR2 reads SFDVKD. CDR3 length: 13 amino acids. Trimming took off 5 bases at V and 0 bases at J, with 5 bases between the two ends. Written as DNA, the CDR3 is TGTGCCACCAGTGCACAGAGCACAGATACGCAGTATTTT. This translates into CATSAQSTDTQYF.

This clonotype was recorded many times. The rearrangement uses TRBV27 and TRBJ1-6, with D unclear. Trimming removed 10 bases from V and 4 bases from J, with 14 bases in between. CDR3 length equals 14 residues. Germline CDR1 MNHEY, CDR2 SMNVEV (reference sequence). This CDR3 reads CATQAGSYNSPLHF. For the CDR3, the DNA is TGTGCCACCCAGGCGGGATCTTATAATTCACCCCTCCACTTT.

The chain recombines TRBV5-1 with TRBJ2-1; TRBD1 agrees at 9 bases. Per the germline V gene, CDR1 is SGHRS and CDR2 is YFSETQ. This CDR3 has 14 residues. V lost 0 bases and J lost 7; bases outside the gene matches: 2. The CDR3 spells CASSLAGTGNEQFF. Written as DNA, the CDR3 is TGCGCCAGCAGCTTGGCCGGGACAGGGAATGAGCAGTTCTTC. The entire variable domain, with the rest obtained from reference TRBV5-1 and TRBJ2-1, is as follows: KAGVTQTPRYLIKTRGQQVTLSCSPISGHRSVSWYQQTPGQGLQFLFEYFSETQRNKGNFPGRFSGRQFSNSRSEMNVSTLELGDSALYLCASSLAGTGNEQFFGPGTRLTVL.

This clonotype was seen a few times. The chain links TRBV10-1 to TRBJ2-6, with D perhaps matching TRBD2 (5 bases). Germline assignment: CDR1 WNHNN and CDR2 SYGVQD (reference sequence). This CDR3 region has 15 residues. Trimming stripped 2 bases from V and 4 bases from J, with 9 bases between. CDR3 region: CASSEGGSGANVLTF. CDR3 DNA: TGCGCCAGCAGTGAGGGCGGGTCCGGGGCCAACGTCCTGACTTTC.

The chain recombines TRBV7-3 with TRBJ1-2, with D possibly TRBD1 on 6 matching bases. Germline assignment: CDR1 SGHTA and CDR2 FQGTGA. CDR3 size: 13 residues. Trimming cost V 5 bases and J 6 bases, with 13 bases left between them. The CDR3, as DNA: TGTGCCAGCAGCCCACAGGGTTTCGATGGCTACACCTTC. Translated: CASSPQGFDGYTF. The full variable domain, completed using reference TRBV7-3 and TRBJ1-2, is GAGVSQTPSNKVTEKGKYVELRCDPISGHTALYWYRQSLGQGPEFLIYFQGTGAADDSGLPNDRFFAVRPEGSVSTLKIQRTERGDSAVYLCASSPQGFDGYTFGSGTRLTVV.

The rearrangement links TRBV2 to TRBJ1-2; D ambiguous. Germline CDR1 is SNHLY and CDR2 is FYNNEI. The CDR3 totals 15 residues. The V and J ends lost 1 base and 2 bases respectively, with 11 bases between them. Here the CDR3 DNA reads TGTGCCAGCAGTGAAGGCGGGGTGGGGAACTATGGCTACACCTTC. Protein sequence: CASSEGGVGNYGYTF. The complete variable domain, with remaining parts taken from reference TRBV2 and TRBJ1-2, reads EPEVTQTPSHQVTQMGQEVILRCVPISNHLYFYWYRQILGQKVEFLVSFYNNEISEKSEIFDDQFSVERPDGSNFTLKIRSTKLEDSAMYFCASSEGGVGNYGYTFGSGTRLTVV.

The chain uses TRBV7-9 and TRBJ1-1; D might be TRBD1 (5 bases). Per germline, CDR1 SEHNR and CDR2 FQNEAQ (reference sequence). Trimming pared 2 bases from V and 3 bases from J, leaving 13 bases between. This CDR3 is 15 amino acids long. Here the CDR3 DNA reads TGTGCCAGCAGCTTAAGTACCAGGGTGGACACTGAAGCTTTCTTT. This sequence encodes CASSLSTRVDTEAFF.

V and J are TRBV2 and TRBJ2-5; tentative D call: TRBD2 (6 bases). The V and J ends lost 6 bases and 4 bases respectively, with 18 bases between them. CDR3 length equals 15 residues. Germline V CDR1 and CDR2: SNHLY, FYNNEI. CDR3 bases: TGTGCCAGCAGGCAATCTTTGGAGGGTTCAGAGACCCAGTACTTC. It specifies CASRQSLEGSETQYF.

J is TRBJ2-7 and V is TRBV5-4; tentatively, D is TRBD2 (6 bases). Per germline, CDR1 SGHNT and CDR2 YYREEE (reference sequence). V was shortened by 2 bases and J by 6 bases, with 12 bases between the two germline ends. CDR3 length equals 13 residues. CDR3 residues: CASSFGGAGEQYF. The CDR3 coding sequence is TGTGCCAGCAGCTTTGGAGGGGCTGGCGAGCAGTACTTC.

This clonotype was seen many times. J is TRBJ2-7 and V is TRBV12-3 or TRBV12-4, with D perhaps given as TRBD1 or TRBD2 (5 bases each). This CDR3 has 13 residues. The V end was cut by 4 bases, the J end by 5 bases, with 12 bases between. The CDR3 DNA sequence: TGTGCCAGCAGTTGGGGACGCCGGCACGAGCAGTACTTC. It codes for CASSWGRRHEQYF.